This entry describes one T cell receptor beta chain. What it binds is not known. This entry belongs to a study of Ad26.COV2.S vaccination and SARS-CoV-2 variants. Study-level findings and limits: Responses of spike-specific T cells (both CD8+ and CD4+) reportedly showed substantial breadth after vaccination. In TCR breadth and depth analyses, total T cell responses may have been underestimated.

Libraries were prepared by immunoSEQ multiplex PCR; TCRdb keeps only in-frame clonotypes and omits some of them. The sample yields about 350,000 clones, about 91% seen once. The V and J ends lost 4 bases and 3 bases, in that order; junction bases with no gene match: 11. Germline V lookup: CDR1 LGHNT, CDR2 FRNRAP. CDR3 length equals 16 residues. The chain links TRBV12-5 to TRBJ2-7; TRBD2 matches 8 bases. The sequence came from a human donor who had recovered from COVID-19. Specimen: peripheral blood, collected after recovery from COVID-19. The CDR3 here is CASGSPAQSGGYEQYF. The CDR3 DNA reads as TGTGCTAGTGGTTCGCCCGCGCAGAGCGGGGGCTACGAGCAGTACTTC.